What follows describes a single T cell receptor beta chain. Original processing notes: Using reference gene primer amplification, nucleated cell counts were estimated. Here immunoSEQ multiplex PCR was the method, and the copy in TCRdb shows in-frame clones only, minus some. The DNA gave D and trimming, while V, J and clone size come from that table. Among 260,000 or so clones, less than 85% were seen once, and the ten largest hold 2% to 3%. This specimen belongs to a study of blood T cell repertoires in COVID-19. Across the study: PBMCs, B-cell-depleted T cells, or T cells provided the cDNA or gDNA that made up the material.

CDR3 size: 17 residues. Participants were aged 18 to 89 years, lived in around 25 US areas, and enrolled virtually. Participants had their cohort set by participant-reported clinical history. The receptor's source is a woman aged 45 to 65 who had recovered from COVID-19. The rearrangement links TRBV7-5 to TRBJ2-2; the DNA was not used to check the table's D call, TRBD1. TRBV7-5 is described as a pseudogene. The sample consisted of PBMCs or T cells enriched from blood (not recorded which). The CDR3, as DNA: TGTGTCAGAAGCACCAGACAGGGTCCAGCGAACACCGGGGAGCTGTTTTTT. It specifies CVRSTRQGPANTGELFF.